This TCR beta chain emerged from a study of blood T cell repertoires in COVID-19. The trim removed 9 bases at V and 0 bases at J, leaving 7 bases unmatched. The germline V gene has CDR1 KGHDR and CDR2 SFDVKD. This CDR3 spans 17 amino acids. Source study methods: Amplifying reference gene primers gave estimates of nucleated cell counts. Assay used: immunoSEQ multiplex PCR; TCRdb lists only in-frame clones, some missing. V and J calls and clone size are as listed in that table; D and trimming were resolved from the DNA. Among approximately 260,000 clones listed, approximately 88% were seen once. The receptor's source is a man between 50 and 59 years old with acute or convalescent COVID-19. The chain is built from TRBV24-1 and TRBJ2-3; 14 bases are a match to TRBD2. Specimen: peripheral blood. This CDR3 is CATAGTSGGHSTDTQYF. The CDR3 nucleotides read TGTGCCACCGCCGGGACTAGCGGGGGCCACAGCACAGATACGCAGTATTTT.